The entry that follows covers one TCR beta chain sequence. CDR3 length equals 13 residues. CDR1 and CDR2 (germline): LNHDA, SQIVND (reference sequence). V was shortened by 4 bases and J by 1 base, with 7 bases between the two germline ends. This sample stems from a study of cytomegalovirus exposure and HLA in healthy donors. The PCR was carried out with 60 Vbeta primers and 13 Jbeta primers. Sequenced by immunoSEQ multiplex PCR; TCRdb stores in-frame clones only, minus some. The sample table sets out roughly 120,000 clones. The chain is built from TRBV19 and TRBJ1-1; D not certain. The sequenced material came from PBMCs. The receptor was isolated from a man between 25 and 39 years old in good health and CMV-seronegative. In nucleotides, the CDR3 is TGTGCCAGTAGTAACCGGGGGAACACTGAAGCTTTCTTT. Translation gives CASSNRGNTEAFF.